A selection of T cell receptor beta chains follows, all from one sample in a study of cytomegalovirus exposure and HLA in healthy donors. Repertoires were generated with immunoSEQ multiplex PCR, while TCRdb's copy carries only in-frame clones and drops some. Of over 65,000 clones detected, around 85% appear once; the ten largest clones hold 13%. Material: PBMCs. The receptors stem from a human donor in good health. CDR3s include the opening cysteine and the closing phenylalanine or tryptophan. The order of the fields is clone size, J gene, V gene, D gene, CDR3 DNA, CDR3 protein. The D gene is left open where the match is weak. Clone size is shown for a subset of rows, as once, few, many or a class of expanded clone.

abundance: NA; j_gene: TRBJ1-1; v_gene: TRBV27; d_gene: NA; CDR3nt: TGTGCCAGCAGTTTAAATGGAGAGAGTAACACTGAAGCTTTCTTT; CDR3aa: CASSLNGESNTEAFF
abundance: NA; j_gene: TRBJ2-5; v_gene: TRBV4-2; d_gene: TRBD2; CDR3nt: TGTGCCAGCAGCCAAGATCTAGCGGGAGGAGCCCAGTACTTC; CDR3aa: CASSQDLAGGAQYF
abundance: NA; j_gene: TRBJ2-1; v_gene: TRBV19; d_gene: TRBD1; CDR3nt: TGTGCCAGTAGTCCTCGGGACAGTAGCTCCTACAATGAGCAGTTCTTC; CDR3aa: CASSPRDSSSYNEQFF
abundance: few; j_gene: TRBJ1-5; v_gene: TRBV18; d_gene: NA; CDR3nt: TGTGCCAGCTCACCAGACAGCCAATATAGCAATCAGCCCCAGCATTTT; CDR3aa: CASSPDSQYSNQPQHF
abundance: NA; j_gene: TRBJ1-2; v_gene: TRBV10-3; d_gene: NA; CDR3nt: TGTGCCATCAGTGGGGAGGACTATGGCTACACCTTC; CDR3aa: CAISGEDYGYTF
abundance: NA; j_gene: TRBJ2-1; v_gene: TRBV5-1; d_gene: TRBD1; CDR3nt: TGCGCCAGCAGCTACAGGGGATACGTTGCTGAGCAGTTCTTC; CDR3aa: CASSYRGYVAEQFF
abundance: NA; j_gene: TRBJ2-5; v_gene: TRBV11-3; d_gene: TRBD1; CDR3nt: TGTGCCAGCAGCTTAGGAGGGACAGGGGGCGAGACCCAGTACTTC; CDR3aa: CASSLGGTGGETQYF
abundance: NA; j_gene: TRBJ2-5; v_gene: TRBV7-2; d_gene: NA; CDR3nt: TGTGCCAGCAGCTTAGACCCACCTGGTTTAGGGGCCCAGTACTTC; CDR3aa: CASSLDPPGLGAQYF
abundance: NA; j_gene: TRBJ1-1; v_gene: TRBV15; d_gene: NA; CDR3nt: TGTGCCACCAGCAGAGCCAGAAACACTGAAGCTTTCTTT; CDR3aa: CATSRARNTEAFF
abundance: NA; j_gene: TRBJ2-1; v_gene: TRBV7-9; d_gene: TRBD2; CDR3nt: TGTGCCAGCAGCCTAGCGGCGGGGGGTCCCTCTGGACAGTTCTTC; CDR3aa: CASSLAAGGPSGQFF
abundance: NA; j_gene: TRBJ2-7; v_gene: TRBV27; d_gene: NA; CDR3nt: TGTGCCAGCAGTTTTACTTTTGAGGCGGGTGAGCAGTACTTC; CDR3aa: CASSFTFEAGEQYF
abundance: NA; j_gene: TRBJ2-7; v_gene: TRBV18; d_gene: TRBD1; CDR3nt: TGTGCCAGCTCACCAGGGACAGGGAAATACGAGCAGTACTTC; CDR3aa: CASSPGTGKYEQYF
abundance: once; j_gene: TRBJ2-5; v_gene: TRBV11-2; d_gene: TRBD2; CDR3nt: TGTGCCAGCAGCTTTATCGGGGGGGAACTTTTCCAAGAGACCCAGTACTTC; CDR3aa: CASSFIGGELFQETQYF
abundance: NA; j_gene: TRBJ2-1; v_gene: TRBV9; d_gene: TRBD1; CDR3nt: TGTGCCAGCAGCGGACAGGGGAACTCCTACAATGAGCAGTTCTTC; CDR3aa: CASSGQGNSYNEQFF
abundance: NA; j_gene: TRBJ2-3; v_gene: TRBV7-2; d_gene: TRBD1; CDR3nt: TGTGCCAGCAGCTCGCGGACAGGGGGCGTGACGCAGTATTTT; CDR3aa: CASSSRTGGVTQYF
abundance: NA; j_gene: TRBJ1-1; v_gene: TRBV7-2; d_gene: NA; CDR3nt: TGTGCCAGCAGTACTGAGGGCACCATGAACACTGAAGCTTTCTTT; CDR3aa: CASSTEGTMNTEAFF
abundance: NA; j_gene: TRBJ2-5; v_gene: TRBV7-9; d_gene: NA; CDR3nt: TGTGCCAGCAGCTTGGGAGACGTGGGATTGGAGACCCAGTACTTC; CDR3aa: CASSLGDVGLETQYF
abundance: few; j_gene: TRBJ1-5; v_gene: TRBV18; d_gene: NA; CDR3nt: TGTGCCAGCTCACCGTCGGGCAGGGGCAATCAGCCCCAGCATTTT; CDR3aa: CASSPSGRGNQPQHF
abundance: NA; j_gene: TRBJ1-4; v_gene: TRBV7-9; d_gene: NA; CDR3nt: TGTGCCAGCAGCTTAGTATCTGAAAAACTGTTTTTT; CDR3aa: CASSLVSEKLFF
abundance: NA; j_gene: TRBJ2-1; v_gene: TRBV7-6; d_gene: TRBD2; CDR3nt: TGTGCCAGCAGCTTAGCTCCGAGGACTAGCGGCGAGCAGTTCTTC; CDR3aa: CASSLAPRTSGEQFF
abundance: few; j_gene: TRBJ1-1; v_gene: TRBV5-4; d_gene: NA; CDR3nt: TGTGCCAGCAGCCAGAACAGTGAAGCTTTCTTT; CDR3aa: CASSQNSEAFF
abundance: few; j_gene: TRBJ1-2; v_gene: TRBV5-1; d_gene: NA; CDR3nt: TGCGCCAGCAGCTTCGGGGGGAACTATGGCTACACCTTC; CDR3aa: CASSFGGNYGYTF
abundance: NA; j_gene: TRBJ2-7; v_gene: TRBV29-1; d_gene: TRBD1; CDR3nt: TGCAGCGCACGAGAACAGGGGGCTCTCCACGAGCAGTACTTC; CDR3aa: CSAREQGALHEQYF